A single sample is the source of the 23 T cell receptor beta chains below, sequenced in a study of CD4 and CD8 cells across lung adenocarcinoma regions. TCRdb re-called the PCR reads with MiXCR, one entry per CDR3 protein. In the table there are about 8,000 distinct CDR3 sequences, about three fifths of which are singletons. Source material: CD4+ T cells from the center of a lung tumor. Every receptor here comes from a female donor with lung adenocarcinoma. The CD4 and CD8 labels of this study may be unreliable.

The chain has TRBV6-5 and TRBJ2-1; possibly TRBD1 for D (5 bases). TRBJ2-7 explains the end of the DNA better; the J call may be wrong. Germline V gene data show CDR1 as MNHEY and CDR2 as SVGAGI. The CDR3 is 13 residues long. The chain's CDR3 is CASSFPEGDEQYF. The CDR3 region has the DNA TGTGCCAGCAGTTTTCCCGAAGGGGACGAGCAGTACTTC.

V and J are TRBV6-1 and TRBJ2-1; no firm D call. With the DNA end fitting TRBJ2-5 better, the J assignment may be wrong. Germline CDR1 and CDR2: MNHNS and SASEGT. The CDR3 length is 11 residues. The CDR3 sequence: CASGIQETQYF. CDR3 nucleotides: TGTGCCAGCGGGATCCAAGAGACCCAGTACTTC.

This clonotype was counted only a few times. The chain has TRBV11-2 and TRBJ2-1; 7 nucleotides match TRBD2. This CDR3 contains 14 residues. Germline trimming cut 4 bases from V and 5 bases from J; bases unmatched to any gene: 5. Germline V gene lookup returns CDR1 SGHAT and CDR2 FQNNGV. CDR3: CASSWGSGDNEQFF. The CDR3 region has the DNA TGTGCCAGCAGCTGGGGGAGCGGGGACAATGAGCAGTTCTTC.

This clonotype was picked up many times. This chain connects TRBV7-8 to TRBJ2-5; the D gene is possibly TRBD2 (5 bases). The CDR3 length is 14 residues. The V and J ends lost 1 base and 3 bases respectively, with 9 bases between them. CDR1 and CDR2 from the germline V gene are SGHVS and FQNEAQ. The CDR3, as DNA: TGTGCCAGCAGCTTAGGAGCGGTCAAAGAGACCCAGTACTTC. This sequence encodes CASSLGAVKETQYF. Complete variable domain (other parts from reference TRBV7-8 and TRBJ2-5): GAGVSQSPRYKVAKRGQDVALRCDPISGHVSLFWYQQALGQGPEFLTYFQNEAQLDKSGLPSDRFFAERPEGSVSTLKIQRTQQEDSAVYLCASSLGAVKETQYFGPGTRLLVL.

This clonotype was seen more than once but under ten times. J is TRBJ2-1 and V is TRBV4-1; the D gene is possibly TRBD2 (6 bases). The J call may be incorrect, as the DNA end agrees better with TRBJ2-5. CDR3 length: 16 residues. Germline CDR1 reads MGHRA; CDR2 reads YSYEKL. The CDR3 region is CASSQEQNWEEETQYF. For the CDR3, the DNA is TGCGCCAGCAGCCAAGAACAGAATTGGGAGGAAGAGACCCAGTACTTC.

This chain connects TRBV27 to TRBJ2-1; D is ambiguous. Trimming cost V 6 bases and J 1 base, with 16 bases left between them. This CDR3 has 16 residues. Per the germline V gene, CDR1 is MNHEY and CDR2 is SMNVEV (reference sequence). The DNA for the CDR3 is TGTGCCAGCAGCCTGTTCGTCTACGGTTCCTACAATGAGCAGTTCTTC. This translates into CASSLFVYGSYNEQFF.

This clonotype was counted a few times. Compared with germline, one end of the junction differs, possibly owing to a read error. The rearrangement joins TRBV6-1 to TRBJ2-3; D tentatively fits TRBD1 or TRBD2 (5 bases each). From germline, CDR1 is MNHNS and CDR2 SASEGT. The CDR3 consists of 15 residues. The CDR3 DNA follows: TGTGCCAGGGGTGCCGGGGCCGCTGAGGCAGATACCCAGTATTTT. Protein: CARGAGAAEADTQYF.

This clonotype qualifies as hyperexpanded. The V gene is TRBV27, the J gene TRBJ2-4; TRBD2 might be the D (6 bases). The CDR3 has 15 residues. The V gene's germline CDR1 is MNHEY and CDR2 SMNVEV (reference sequence). Trimming took 7 bases from V and 6 from J, leaving 19 bases between them. CDR3 amino acids: CASTNLGGEGNIQYF. In DNA form, the CDR3 reads TGTGCCAGCACCAACCTCGGCGGGGAAGGAAACATTCAGTACTTC.

The chain couples TRBV10-3 to TRBJ2-2, with TRBD2 matching 10 bases. Judging by the DNA end, TRBJ2-3 fits better; the J call may be wrong. Germline V gives CDR1 ENHRY, CDR2 SYGVKD. This CDR3 is 14 amino acids long. The CDR3 loop is CAGTSGVRTGTQYF. The DNA for the CDR3 is TGTGCCGGTACTAGCGGGGTGCGCACCGGGACGCAGTATTTT.

In DNA form, the CDR3 reads TGTGCCAGCAGTTACGGAACATCCTTGGGGACAGATACGCAGTATTTT. Translation: CASSYGTSLGTDTQYF. The rearrangement uses TRBV6-5 and TRBJ2-3; D is uncertain. Trimming cost V 2 bases and J 3 bases, with 15 bases left between them. Per germline, CDR1 MNHEY and CDR2 SVGAGI. CDR3 length equals 16 residues.

This clonotype appeared a few times. The chain joins TRBV5-1 to TRBJ2-5; the match to TRBD2 covers 11 bases. Germline V gene sequence: CDR1 SGHRS, CDR2 YFSETQ. Trimming took 7 bases from V and 11 from J; bases not matched to a gene: 13. The CDR3 spans 14 residues. CDR3 region: CASQVTSGMNEQYF. CDR3 nucleotide sequence: TGCGCCAGCCAAGTGACTAGCGGGATGAATGAGCAGTACTTC.

This clonotype came up a few times. CDR3 in amino acids: CASSVGLAGSGELFF. CDR3 DNA: TGTGCCAGCAGCGTGGGACTAGCGGGATCCGGGGAGCTGTTTTTT. The chain carries TRBV7-2 and TRBJ2-2; 13 positions match TRBD2. This CDR3 contains 15 residues. Losses at the gene ends were 5 bases for V and 6 bases for J; bases not matched to a gene: 3. Germline CDR1 SGHTA, CDR2 FQGNSA.

This sequence joins TRBV6-1 and TRBJ2-5; TRBD2 aligns across 9 bases. The germline V gene has CDR1 MNHNS and CDR2 SASEGT. Trimming at V came to 8 bases and at J to 11 bases, leaving 12 bases not matched to a gene. The CDR3 consists of 13 residues. CDR3 in amino acids: CASGRGGEEKQYF. CDR3 nucleotides: TGTGCCAGCGGGCGGGGGGGAGAAGAGAAGCAGTACTTC.

With regard to this clonotype: One end of the junction fails to match germline, which may point to a read error. The chain recombines TRBV10-3 with TRBJ2-5; 8 bases match TRBD2. Germline V lookup: CDR1 ENHRY, CDR2 SYGVKD. This CDR3 spans 14 amino acids. CDR3 sequence: CAGSGGGDPETQYF. As DNA, the CDR3 is TGTGCGGGGAGCGGGGGCGGTGACCCAGAGACGCAGTACTTC.

This clonotype was seen a few times. A clone one base away is much larger, so this may be a read error. The chain uses TRBV12-3 or TRBV12-4 and TRBJ1-2; 7 positions agree with TRBD1. CDR3 size: 13 residues. J was trimmed by 2 bases and V by 6 bases; bases with no gene match: 3. The CDR3 DNA sequence: TGTGCCAGCAGCCCGGACAGGAACTATGGCTACACCTTC. It codes for CASSPDRNYGYTF.

The table lists this clonotype with a few counts. The genes are TRBV6-1 and TRBJ2-5; 9 nucleotides align to TRBD2. The J call is in doubt because the DNA end fits TRBJ2-7 better. The CDR3 contains 14 residues. Looked up from germline, CDR1 is MNHNS and CDR2 is SASEGT. CDR3 nucleotides: TGTGCCAGCAGAGGGCGGGGGGGCACTTACGAGCAGTACTTC. Encoded protein: CASRGRGGTYEQYF.

The chain couples TRBV27 to TRBJ2-1; D is ambiguous. The end of the DNA is better explained by TRBJ2-7, so the J call may be wrong. The CDR3 spans 16 residues. Germline CDR1 MNHEY, CDR2 SMNVEV (reference sequence). The CDR3 reads CASSSLASRIEYEQYF. The CDR3 DNA is TGTGCCAGCAGTTCCCTGGCTAGTCGTATCGAATACGAGCAGTACTTC.

The rearrangement joins TRBV6-1 to TRBJ2-1; 7 nucleotides line up with TRBD2. The J segment lost 0 bases and the V segment lost 6 bases, leaving 5 bases of the junction unmatched. In germline, CDR1 is MNHNS, CDR2 SASEGT. The CDR3 length is 15 residues. The DNA of the CDR3 is TGTGCCAGCAGATCAAGCGGGGACTCCTACAATGAGCAGTTCTTC. This translates into CASRSSGDSYNEQFF.

Of note for this clonotype: Sequence at one end of the junction differs from germline and may be a read error. This rearrangement joins TRBV10-3 to TRBJ2-5; TRBD1 or TRBD2 may be the D gene (5 bases each). Germline V gene sequence: CDR1 ENHRY, CDR2 SYGVKD. The CDR3 runs to 14 residues. The CDR3 region has the DNA TGTGCGGGGAGAGGGAGCCAAGGACAAGATACGCAGTATTTC. Translating gives CAGRGSQGQDTQYF.

The genes are TRBV27 and TRBJ2-4, with TRBD2 as a possible D gene (6 bases). Germline CDR1 and CDR2: MNHEY and SMNVEV (reference sequence). The CDR3 has 15 amino acids. V shed 8 bases and J shed 0 bases, with 14 bases lying between them. This CDR3 reads CASRAGYVAKNIQYF. CDR3 sequence (DNA): TGTGCCAGCCGCGCGGGATATGTAGCCAAAAACATTCAGTACTTC.

Details on this clonotype: Possible read error: a much larger clone is one base away. This chain connects TRBV27 to TRBJ2-3; D gene uncertain. Germline values: CDR1 MNHEY, CDR2 SMNVEV (reference sequence). This CDR3 contains 13 residues. The CDR3 loop is CASSGASTDMQYF. The CDR3 region has the DNA TGTGCCAGCAGTGGAGCAAGCACAGATATGCAGTATTTT.

This clonotype is large within its sample. The chain is built from TRBV6-1 and TRBJ2-7, with D unresolved. The CDR3 loop spans 13 amino acids. The V and J ends lost 3 bases and 0 bases respectively, with 6 bases between them. The germline V gene has CDR1 MNHNS and CDR2 SASEGT. CDR3 amino acids: CASSEVHSYEQYF. CDR3 nucleotide sequence: TGTGCCAGCAGTGAGGTGCACTCCTACGAGCAGTACTTC.

The gene calls are TRBV10-3 and TRBJ1-6; no firm D call. The V gene lost 10 bases and the J gene lost 0 bases, with 16 bases spanning the gap. The germline gives CDR1 ENHRY, CDR2 SYGVKD. The CDR3 has 16 amino acids. In nucleotides, the CDR3 is TGTGCCACCCTAAAGGGCTCCCTCTCCTATAATTCACCCCTCCACTTT. It is translated as CATLKGSLSYNSPLHF.